Listed below are T cell receptor beta chains from one sample, sequenced in a study of long-term antiretroviral therapy in people with HIV. Data came from immunoSEQ multiplex PCR; TCRdb stores just in-frame clones and leaves some out. In the table there are tens of thousands of clones, over 85% of which are singletons. Sequencing was performed on unsorted PBMCs, taken 1.8 years after starting antiretroviral therapy. These receptors were collected from a woman younger than 35 with HIV. The CDR3 runs from the conserved cysteine through the conserved F or W. D genes are given only for firm matches. Part of the rows lack a size; the others show once, few, many or a class for expanded clones.

J gene: TRBJ2-1; V gene: TRBV7-3; D gene: TRBD2; clone size: -; CDR3 protein: CASSLVGGDNEQFF; CDR3 DNA: TGTGCCAGCAGCTTAGTCGGGGGGGACAATGAGCAGTTCTTC
J gene: TRBJ2-1; V gene: TRBV11-2; D gene: -; clone size: -; CDR3 protein: CASSLGYNEQFF; CDR3 DNA: TGTGCCAGCAGCTTAGGTTACAATGAGCAGTTCTTC
J gene: TRBJ2-3; V gene: TRBV19; D gene: -; clone size: -; CDR3 protein: CASYGGSTDTQYF; CDR3 DNA: TGTGCCAGTTACGGTGGGTCCACAGATACGCAGTATTTT
J gene: TRBJ2-7; V gene: TRBV7-9; D gene: TRBD2; clone size: -; CDR3 protein: CASSPPGTSNEQYF; CDR3 DNA: TGTGCCAGCAGCCCCCCCGGGACTAGTAACGAGCAGTACTTC
J gene: TRBJ2-7; V gene: TRBV19; D gene: -; clone size: -; CDR3 protein: CASSIGPEEQYF; CDR3 DNA: TGTGCCAGTAGTATAGGTCCGGAGGAGCAGTACTTC
J gene: TRBJ1-2; V gene: TRBV7-9; D gene: -; clone size: -; CDR3 protein: CASSSWGDYGYTF; CDR3 DNA: TGTGCCAGCAGCTCGTGGGGGGACTATGGCTACACCTTC
J gene: TRBJ1-5; V gene: TRBV4-1; D gene: TRBD1; clone size: once; CDR3 protein: CASSHGTGGTSNQPQHF; CDR3 DNA: TGCGCCAGCAGCCACGGGACAGGGGGAACCAGCAATCAGCCCCAGCATTTT
J gene: TRBJ1-1; V gene: TRBV11-2; D gene: -; clone size: -; CDR3 protein: CASSLGEGAKGTEAFF; CDR3 DNA: TGTGCCAGCAGCTTAGGAGAAGGGGCCAAGGGGACTGAAGCTTTCTTT
J gene: TRBJ2-2; V gene: TRBV9; D gene: TRBD1; clone size: -; CDR3 protein: CASSATGGAGELFF; CDR3 DNA: TGTGCCAGCAGCGCGACAGGGGGTGCCGGGGAGCTGTTTTTT
J gene: TRBJ1-1; V gene: TRBV19; D gene: -; clone size: -; CDR3 protein: CASSIQRLNTEAFF; CDR3 DNA: TGTGCCAGTAGTATCCAGAGACTGAACACTGAAGCTTTCTTT
J gene: TRBJ2-1; V gene: TRBV28; D gene: TRBD2; clone size: -; CDR3 protein: CASSIRTSTLGHEQFF; CDR3 DNA: TGTGCCAGCAGTATCCGGACTAGTACCCTAGGGCATGAGCAGTTCTTC
J gene: TRBJ2-1; V gene: TRBV14; D gene: -; clone size: -; CDR3 protein: CASSFLGLVDNEQFF; CDR3 DNA: TGTGCCAGCTCTTTTCTGGGGCTAGTCGACAATGAGCAGTTCTTC
J gene: TRBJ2-1; V gene: TRBV25-1; D gene: -; clone size: -; CDR3 protein: CASSDSGITDEQFF; CDR3 DNA: TGTGCCAGCAGTGATTCCGGGATCACGGATGAGCAGTTCTTC
J gene: TRBJ2-1; V gene: TRBV10-3; D gene: TRBD2; clone size: -; CDR3 protein: CAIREGLASDEQFF; CDR3 DNA: TGTGCCATCAGAGAAGGACTAGCTTCCGATGAGCAGTTCTTC
J gene: TRBJ2-7; V gene: TRBV11-2; D gene: -; clone size: -; CDR3 protein: CASSPSLTGGAIHEQYF; CDR3 DNA: TGTGCCAGCAGCCCCTCTTTGACGGGGGGCGCGATCCACGAGCAGTACTTC
J gene: TRBJ2-7; V gene: TRBV28; D gene: TRBD2; clone size: -; CDR3 protein: CASSLQLAPYEQYF; CDR3 DNA: TGTGCCAGCAGTTTACAACTAGCGCCCTACGAGCAGTACTTC
J gene: TRBJ2-2; V gene: TRBV5-1; D gene: -; clone size: -; CDR3 protein: CASSTTRDGTGELFF; CDR3 DNA: TGCGCGAGCAGTACGACCCGTGATGGAACCGGGGAGCTGTTTTTT
J gene: TRBJ1-2; V gene: TRBV4-1; D gene: -; clone size: -; CDR3 protein: CASSQTEFYGYTF; CDR3 DNA: TGCGCCAGCAGCCAAACAGAATTCTATGGCTACACCTTC
J gene: TRBJ2-3; V gene: TRBV9; D gene: TRBD1; clone size: -; CDR3 protein: CASSGQGARDTQYF; CDR3 DNA: TGTGCCAGCAGCGGACAGGGGGCGAGAGATACGCAGTATTTT